This entry features one TCR beta chain sequence. Treatment in this sample: around 19 received Ad26.COV2.S at low or high dose, single or two shots; roughly five received placebo; per-sample allocation not given. Day 63 after the first injection of vaccine or placebo was the sampling time. The data are from a study of Ad26.COV2.S vaccination and SARS-CoV-2 variants. CDR3 length: 17 amino acids. Germline CDR1 SGDLS, CDR2 YYNGEE. V lost 3 bases and J 9 bases, leaving 24 bases between the germline ends. Only in-frame clones appear in the TCRdb table, and some are missing; sequencing was by immunoSEQ multiplex PCR. The sample includes around 300,000 clones, about 90% of them seen just once.

The source of this sequence is a person between 18 and 65 years old who received the Ad26.COV2.S COVID-19 vaccine or a placebo. J is TRBJ2-2 and V is TRBV9, with D tentatively TRBD1 or TRBD2 (5 bases each). This sample comprised peripheral blood, obtained in a trial of Ad26.COV2.S vaccine versus placebo. Written as DNA, the CDR3 is TGTGCCAGCAGCGCCCCCCGACCGGGACCACCTTTCAGGGAGCTGTTTTTT. Translated, it gives CASSAPRPGPPFRELFF.